This TCR beta chain was observed in a study of T cell repertoires in cytomegalovirus infection. Study as a whole: Shared public TCR beta signatures pointed to both CMV infection and a matching HLA type. Study-level points and caveats: Summed frequency of shared TCR beta families picked out CMV carriers who also had the relevant HLA. It was HLA-C-restricted CMV-specific TCR beta clonotypes that dominated the response ex vivo.

TCRdb reanalysed the reads using MiXCR and keeps one entry per CDR3 protein. Of about 360,000 distinct CDR3 sequences listed, less than 20% are singletons. CDR1 and CDR2 from the germline V gene are MNHEY and SMNVEV (reference sequence). This CDR3 has 13 residues. The V and J ends lost 5 bases and 4 bases respectively, with 12 bases between them. Worth noting for this clonotype: Its specificity is unknown.

The chain joins TRBV27 to TRBJ2-7, with a weak D call TRBD1 (7 bases). Input material: PBMCs. The receptor's source is a human donor in good health (CMV status not recorded). Some clones in this sample may be carry-over from other donors' samples. The CDR3 sequence: CASSRRGLYEQYF. In DNA form, the CDR3 reads TGTGCCAGCAGTAGGAGGGGGCTTTACGAGCAGTACTTC.